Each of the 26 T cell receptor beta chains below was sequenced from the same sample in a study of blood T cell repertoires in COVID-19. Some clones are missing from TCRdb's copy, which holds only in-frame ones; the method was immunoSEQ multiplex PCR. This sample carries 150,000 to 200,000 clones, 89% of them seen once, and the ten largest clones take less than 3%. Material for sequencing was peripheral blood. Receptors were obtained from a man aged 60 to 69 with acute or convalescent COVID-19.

The CDR3 DNA reads as TGCGCCAGCAGCTCGGAGGGGGCAGGGGCGCAGTATTTT. Translation gives CASSSEGAGAQYF. This chain connects TRBV5-1 to TRBJ2-3; perhaps TRBD1 as D (7 bases). V dropped 3 bases and J dropped 10 bases, with 15 bases sitting between them. Germline values: CDR1 SGHRS, CDR2 YFSETQ. The CDR3 spans 13 residues.

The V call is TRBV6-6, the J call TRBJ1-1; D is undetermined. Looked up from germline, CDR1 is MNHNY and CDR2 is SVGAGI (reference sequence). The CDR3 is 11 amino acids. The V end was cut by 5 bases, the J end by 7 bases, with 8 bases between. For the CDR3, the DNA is TGTGCCAGCAGTCCGGGAAATGAAGCTTTCTTT. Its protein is CASSPGNEAFF.

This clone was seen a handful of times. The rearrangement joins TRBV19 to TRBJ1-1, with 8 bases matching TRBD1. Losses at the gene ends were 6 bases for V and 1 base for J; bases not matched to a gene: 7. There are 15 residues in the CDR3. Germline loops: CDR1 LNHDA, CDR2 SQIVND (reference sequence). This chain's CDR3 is CASSRQGRGNTEAFF. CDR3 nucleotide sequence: TGTGCCAGTAGCCGACAGGGGAGAGGGAACACTGAAGCTTTCTTT.

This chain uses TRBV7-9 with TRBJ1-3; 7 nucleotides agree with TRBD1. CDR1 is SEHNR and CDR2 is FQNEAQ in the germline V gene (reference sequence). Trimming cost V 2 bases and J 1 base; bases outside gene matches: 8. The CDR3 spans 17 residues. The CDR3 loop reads CASSLQNRGPSGNTIYF. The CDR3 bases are TGTGCCAGCAGCTTACAAAACAGGGGACCATCTGGAAACACCATATATTTT.

Here the CDR3 DNA reads TGTGCCAGCACCCAAACGGCAGGGCCGATGGGAGAGCAGTACTTC. This gives the protein CASTQTAGPMGEQYF. The rearrangement links TRBV5-5 to TRBJ2-7, with D tentatively TRBD1 (5 bases). V lost 6 bases and J lost 7, with 23 bases in between. CDR3 length equals 15 residues. Germline CDR1 SGHKS, CDR2 YYEKEE (reference sequence).

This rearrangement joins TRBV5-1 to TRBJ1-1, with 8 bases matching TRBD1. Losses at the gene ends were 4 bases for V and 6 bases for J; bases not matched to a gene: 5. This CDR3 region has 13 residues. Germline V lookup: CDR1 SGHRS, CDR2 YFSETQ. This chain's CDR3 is CASSQDRVSEAFF. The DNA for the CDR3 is TGCGCCAGCAGCCAGGACAGGGTGTCTGAAGCTTTCTTT.

Here the CDR3 DNA reads TGTGCCAGTAGCCATGGGACAGGGGGCACTGAAGCTTTCTTT. It translates to CASSHGTGGTEAFF. V gene TRBV19 combines with J gene TRBJ1-1; 11 bases fit TRBD1. The V segment lost 6 bases and the J segment 4 bases; nucleotides outside the gene matches: 4. Germline lookup yields CDR1 LNHDA and CDR2 SQIVND (reference sequence). The CDR3 is 14 residues long.

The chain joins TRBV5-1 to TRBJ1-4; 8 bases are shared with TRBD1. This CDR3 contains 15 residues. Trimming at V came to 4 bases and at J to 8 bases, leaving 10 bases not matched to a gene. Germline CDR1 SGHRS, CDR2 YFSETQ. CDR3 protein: CASSRTTGAKEKLFF. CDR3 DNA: TGCGCCAGCAGCCGTACGACAGGGGCGAAAGAAAAACTGTTTTTT.

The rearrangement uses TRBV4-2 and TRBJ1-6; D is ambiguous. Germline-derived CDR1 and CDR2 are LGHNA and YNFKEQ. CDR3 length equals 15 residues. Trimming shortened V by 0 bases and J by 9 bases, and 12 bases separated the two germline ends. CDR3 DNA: TGTGCCAGCAGCCAAGAGGAGGGAGGCCTTTCACCCCTCCACTTT. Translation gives CASSQEEGGLSPLHF.

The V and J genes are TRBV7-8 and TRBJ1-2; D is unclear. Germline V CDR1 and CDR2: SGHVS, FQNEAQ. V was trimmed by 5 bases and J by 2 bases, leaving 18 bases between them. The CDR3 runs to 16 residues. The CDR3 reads CASSNPLLVRNYGYTF. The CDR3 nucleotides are TGTGCCAGCAGCAATCCCCTCCTAGTCAGAAACTATGGCTACACCTTC. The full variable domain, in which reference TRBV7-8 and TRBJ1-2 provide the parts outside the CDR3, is GAGVSQSPRYKVAKRGQDVALRCDPISGHVSLFWYQQALGQGPEFLTYFQNEAQLDKSGLPSDRFFAERPEGSVSTLKIQRTQQEDSAVYLCASSNPLLVRNYGYTFGSGTRLTVV.

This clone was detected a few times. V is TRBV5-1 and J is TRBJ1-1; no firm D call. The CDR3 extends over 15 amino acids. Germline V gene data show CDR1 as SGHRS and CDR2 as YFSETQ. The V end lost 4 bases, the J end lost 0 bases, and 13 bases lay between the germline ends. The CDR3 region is CASSPEEGLNTEAFF. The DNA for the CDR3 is TGCGCCAGCAGCCCGGAGGAGGGTCTGAACACTGAAGCTTTCTTT.

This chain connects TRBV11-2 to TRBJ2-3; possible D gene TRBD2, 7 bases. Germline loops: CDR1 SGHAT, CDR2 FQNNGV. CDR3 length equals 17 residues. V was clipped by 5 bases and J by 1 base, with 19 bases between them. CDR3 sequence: CASSKPPGGLGTDTQYF. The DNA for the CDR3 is TGTGCCAGCAGCAAGCCCCCGGGGGGCCTTGGCACAGATACGCAGTATTTT.

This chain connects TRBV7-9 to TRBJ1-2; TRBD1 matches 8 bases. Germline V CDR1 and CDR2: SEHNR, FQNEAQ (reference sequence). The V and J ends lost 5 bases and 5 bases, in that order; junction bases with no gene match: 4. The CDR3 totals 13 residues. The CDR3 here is CASSPWTGYGYTF. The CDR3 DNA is TGTGCCAGCAGCCCATGGACAGGGTATGGCTACACCTTC.

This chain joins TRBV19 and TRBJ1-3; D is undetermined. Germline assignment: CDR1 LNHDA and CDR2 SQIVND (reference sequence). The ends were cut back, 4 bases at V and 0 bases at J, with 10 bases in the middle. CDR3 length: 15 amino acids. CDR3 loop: CASSNGLYSGNTIYF. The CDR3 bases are TGTGCCAGTAGTAATGGGCTCTACTCTGGAAACACCATATATTTT.

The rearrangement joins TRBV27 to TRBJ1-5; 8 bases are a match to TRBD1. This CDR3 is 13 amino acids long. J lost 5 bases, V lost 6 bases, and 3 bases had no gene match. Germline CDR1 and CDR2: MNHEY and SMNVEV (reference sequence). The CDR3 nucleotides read TGTGCCAGCAGGACAGGGGTCGATCAGCCCCAGCATTTT. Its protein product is CASRTGVDQPQHF.

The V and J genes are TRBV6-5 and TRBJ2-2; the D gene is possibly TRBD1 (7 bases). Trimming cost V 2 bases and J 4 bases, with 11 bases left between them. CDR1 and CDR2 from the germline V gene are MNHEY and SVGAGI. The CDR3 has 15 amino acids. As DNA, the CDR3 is TGTGCCAGCAGTTACGGGGGGACAGCCACCGGGGAGCTGTTTTTT. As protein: CASSYGGTATGELFF.

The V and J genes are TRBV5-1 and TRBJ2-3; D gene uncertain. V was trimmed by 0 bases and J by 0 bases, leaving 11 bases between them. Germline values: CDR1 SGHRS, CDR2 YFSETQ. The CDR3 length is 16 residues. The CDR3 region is CASSLALVGSTDTQYF. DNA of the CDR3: TGCGCCAGCAGCTTGGCCCTAGTGGGTAGCACAGATACGCAGTATTTT.

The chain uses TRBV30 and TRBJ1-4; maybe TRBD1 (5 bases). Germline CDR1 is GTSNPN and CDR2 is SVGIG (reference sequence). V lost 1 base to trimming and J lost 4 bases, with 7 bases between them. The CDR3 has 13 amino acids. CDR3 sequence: CAWSEGYNEKLFF. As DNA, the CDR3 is TGTGCCTGGAGTGAGGGGTATAATGAAAAACTGTTTTTT.

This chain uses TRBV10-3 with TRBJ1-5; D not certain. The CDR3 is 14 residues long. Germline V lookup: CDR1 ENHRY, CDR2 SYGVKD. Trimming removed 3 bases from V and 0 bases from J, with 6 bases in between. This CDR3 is CAISDGISNQPQHF. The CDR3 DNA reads TGTGCCATCAGTGACGGGATTAGCAATCAGCCCCAGCATTTT.

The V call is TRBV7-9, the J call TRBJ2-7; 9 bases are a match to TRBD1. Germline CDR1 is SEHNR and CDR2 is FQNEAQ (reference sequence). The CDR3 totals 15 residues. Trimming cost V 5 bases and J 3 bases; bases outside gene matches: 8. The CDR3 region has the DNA TGTGCCAGCAGCGACTCTGGGACAGGGTTCTACGAGCAGTACTTC. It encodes CASSDSGTGFYEQYF. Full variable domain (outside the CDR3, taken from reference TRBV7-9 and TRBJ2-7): DTGVSQNPRHKITKRGQNVTFRCDPISEHNRLYWYRQTLGQGPEFLTYFQNEAQLEKSRLLSDRFSAERPKGSFSTLEIQRTEQGDSAMYLCASSDSGTGFYEQYFGPGTRLTVT.

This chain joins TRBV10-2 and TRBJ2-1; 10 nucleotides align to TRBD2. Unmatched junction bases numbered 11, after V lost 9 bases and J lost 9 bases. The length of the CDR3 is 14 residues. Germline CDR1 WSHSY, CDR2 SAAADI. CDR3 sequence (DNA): TGCGCCAGTCGGAGCGGGGGGGCCGTGGGTGAGCAGTTCTTC. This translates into CASRSGGAVGEQFF.

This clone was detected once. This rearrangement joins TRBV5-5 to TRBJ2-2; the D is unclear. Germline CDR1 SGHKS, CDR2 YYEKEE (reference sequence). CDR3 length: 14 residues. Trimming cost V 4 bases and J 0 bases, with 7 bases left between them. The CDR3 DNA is TGTGCCAGCAGCGCTACAGCGAACACCGGGGAGCTGTTTTTT. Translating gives CASSATANTGELFF.

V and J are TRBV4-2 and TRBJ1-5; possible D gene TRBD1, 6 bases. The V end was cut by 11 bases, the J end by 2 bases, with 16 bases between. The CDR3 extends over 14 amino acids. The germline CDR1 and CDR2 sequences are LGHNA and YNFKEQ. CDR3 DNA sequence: TGTGCCTCCTCCGGGGGGCGCGGCAATCAGCCCCAGCATTTT. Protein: CASSGGRGNQPQHF.

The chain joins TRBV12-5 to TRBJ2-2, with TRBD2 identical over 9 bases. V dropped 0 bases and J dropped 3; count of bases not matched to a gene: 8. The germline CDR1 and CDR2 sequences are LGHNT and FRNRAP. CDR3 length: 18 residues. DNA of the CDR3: TGTGCTAGTGGTTTGGTACGGACGAGCGGGGGGCACACCGGGGAGCTGTTTTTT. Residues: CASGLVRTSGGHTGELFF.

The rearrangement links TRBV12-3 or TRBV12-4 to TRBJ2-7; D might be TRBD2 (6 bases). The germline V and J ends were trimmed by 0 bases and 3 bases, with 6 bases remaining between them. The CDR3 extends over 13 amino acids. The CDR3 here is CASSLASGYEQYF. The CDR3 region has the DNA TGTGCCAGCAGTTTAGCTAGCGGCTACGAGCAGTACTTC.

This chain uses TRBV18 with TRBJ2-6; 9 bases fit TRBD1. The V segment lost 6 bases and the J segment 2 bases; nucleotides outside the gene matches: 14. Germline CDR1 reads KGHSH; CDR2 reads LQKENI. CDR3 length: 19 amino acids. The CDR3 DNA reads TGTGCCAGCTCGCGTACCGGGACAGGGAGTTCGCCTGGGGCCAACGTCCTGACTTTC. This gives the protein CASSRTGTGSSPGANVLTF.